The 18 T cell receptor beta chains listed next were all sequenced from one sample in a study of vaccination and CD4 T cells after COVID-19. Treatment denoted: approximately 11-day PBMC culture with coronavirus spike peptide pools or control peptides (ViraFEST assay). Researchers used the Oncomine TCR Beta short-read assay to sequence DNA from cultured CD4+ T cells. One entry per CDR3 protein results from TCRdb running MiXCR on the PCR reads. The sample yields about 20,000 distinct CDR3 sequences, roughly 40% seen once. These receptors have no known antigen. The input for sequencing was CD4+ T cells from blood, cultured in vitro, taken before SARS-CoV-2 vaccination. All receptors come from a human donor who received a COVID-19 vaccine.

The genes are TRBV7-8 and TRBJ2-1; D perhaps matches TRBD1 (5 bases). Germline V gene lookup returns CDR1 SGHVS and CDR2 FQNEAQ. CDR3 length: 15 residues. V dropped 5 bases and J dropped 6 bases, with 17 bases sitting between them. The DNA for the CDR3 is TGTGCCAGCAGCAAACAAGGGGTTTTTTCCAATGAGCAGTTCTTC. Translation: CASSKQGVFSNEQFF.

This clonotype was seen a handful of times. The chain has TRBV6-1 and TRBJ1-3; D gene ambiguous. Germline assignment: CDR1 MNHNS and CDR2 SASEGT. CDR3 size: 14 residues. V was shortened by 7 bases and J by 3 bases, with 13 bases between the two germline ends. CDR3 in amino acids: CASIADGDGNTIYF. The DNA of the CDR3 is TGTGCCAGCATCGCGGACGGCGATGGAAACACCATATATTTT.

This clonotype has more than one count but fewer than ten. The chain carries TRBV6-1 and TRBJ2-2; D possibly corresponds to TRBD1 (7 bases). This CDR3 is built from 16 residues. CDR1 MNHNS and CDR2 SASEGT come from the germline V gene. V was clipped by 8 bases and J by 0 bases, with 16 bases between them. CDR3 residues: CASGATRGANTGELFF. The CDR3, as DNA: TGTGCCAGCGGAGCTACCAGGGGGGCGAACACCGGGGAGCTGTTTTTT.

This clonotype was recorded a few times. This chain uses TRBV20-1 with TRBJ2-3; 9 nucleotides agree with TRBD2. CDR3 length: 13 residues. Germline loops: CDR1 DFQATT, CDR2 SNEGSKA (reference sequence). The J segment lost 4 bases and the V segment lost 3 bases, leaving 2 bases of the junction unmatched. The CDR3 here is CSARGLAADTQYF. The CDR3 nucleotides are TGCAGTGCTAGGGGACTAGCCGCAGATACGCAGTATTTT.

This chain links TRBV9 with TRBJ1-2; D might be TRBD1 (6 bases). Trimming removed 4 bases from V and 9 bases from J, with 19 bases in between. This CDR3 comprises 14 residues. Germline V CDR1 and CDR2: SGDLS, YYNGEE. The CDR3 DNA follows: TGTGCCAGCAGCCTGACCAGCGGACAGCTAAGCTACACCTTC. It is translated as CASSLTSGQLSYTF.

V gene TRBV7-2 combines with J gene TRBJ2-1; D is unclear. CDR1 and CDR2 (germline): SGHTA, FQGNSA. This CDR3 region has 13 residues. V was cut by 0 bases and J by 9 bases, with 9 bases left in between. The CDR3: CASSLALHPEQFF. As DNA, the CDR3 is TGTGCCAGCAGCTTAGCACTGCATCCTGAGCAGTTCTTC. Supplemented by reference TRBV7-2 and TRBJ2-1, the full variable domain reads GAGVSQSPSNKVTEKGKDVELRCDPISGHTALYWYRQSLGQGLEFLIYFQGNSAPDKSGLPSDRFSAERTGGSVSTLTIQRTQQEDSAVYLCASSLALHPEQFFGPGTRLTVL.

This chain links TRBV5-6 with TRBJ2-3; D might be TRBD2 (5 bases). The CDR3 consists of 17 residues. Per germline, CDR1 SGHDT and CDR2 YYEEEE. Trimming removed 4 bases from V and 0 bases from J, with 18 bases in between. CDR3 loop: CASSTRLTRSSTDTQYF. In DNA, the CDR3 is TGTGCCAGCAGCACCCGCCTTACTAGATCTAGCACAGATACGCAGTATTTT.

This clonotype turned up a few times. The chain is built from TRBV27 and TRBJ2-7; 7 nucleotides agree with TRBD1. The CDR3 contains 16 residues. Germline CDR1 reads MNHEY; CDR2 reads SMNVEV (reference sequence). J gave up 4 bases and V 11 bases, and 20 bases lay outside the gene matches. The DNA for the CDR3 is TGTGCCGGGAGACAGGGTTCATGGGTCACGGTATACGAGCAGTACTTC. It specifies CAGRQGSWVTVYEQYF.

V and J are TRBV5-1 and TRBJ2-4; D gene uncertain. Germline V gives CDR1 SGHRS, CDR2 YFSETQ. Trimming took 0 bases from V and 5 from J, leaving 9 bases between them. The CDR3 is 14 residues long. For the CDR3, the DNA is TGCGCCAGCAGCTTGGATTTCGCGGAAAACATTCAGTACTTC. It specifies CASSLDFAENIQYF. Full variable domain (missing parts from reference TRBV5-1 and TRBJ2-4): KAGVTQTPRYLIKTRGQQVTLSCSPISGHRSVSWYQQTPGQGLQFLFEYFSETQRNKGNFPGRFSGRQFSNSRSEMNVSTLELGDSALYLCASSLDFAENIQYFGAGTRLSVL.

The chain has TRBV7-9 and TRBJ1-4; 8 nucleotides align to TRBD1. The junction had 6 bases not matched to a gene; V was cut back by 0 bases and J by 6 bases. The CDR3 is made up of 16 amino acids. CDR1 SEHNR and CDR2 FQNEAQ come from the germline V gene (reference sequence). For the CDR3, the DNA is TGTGCCAGCAGCTTAGCCCCAGGGGGCAGCGATGAAAAACTGTTTTTT. Its translation is CASSLAPGGSDEKLFF.

The rearrangement links TRBV19 to TRBJ1-5; a possible D gene is TRBD1 (6 bases). The V gene's germline CDR1 is LNHDA and CDR2 SQIVND (reference sequence). Trimming shortened V by 6 bases and J by 2 bases, and 14 bases separated the two germline ends. CDR3 length: 15 residues. The CDR3: CASSQGPWGNQPQHF. The CDR3 DNA follows: TGTGCCAGTAGCCAGGGGCCGTGGGGCAATCAGCCCCAGCATTTT.

The gene calls are TRBV6-1 and TRBJ1-2; no definite D call. V was cut by 5 bases and J by 6 bases, with 13 bases left in between. The CDR3 length is 13 residues. Germline V gene sequence: CDR1 MNHNS, CDR2 SASEGT. The CDR3 sequence is CASSPDRWDGYTF. DNA of the CDR3: TGTGCCAGCAGTCCCGATCGGTGGGATGGCTACACCTTC.

The gene calls are TRBV7-3 and TRBJ2-7; 7 nucleotides agree with TRBD1. The J segment lost 3 bases and the V segment lost 5 bases, leaving 4 bases of the junction unmatched. CDR1 and CDR2 (germline): SGHTA, FQGTGA. CDR3 size: 13 residues. The chain's CDR3 is CASSRDRVYEQYF. CDR3 DNA: TGTGCCAGCAGCCGTGACAGGGTCTACGAGCAGTACTTC.

There are a few counts of this clonotype. This chain links TRBV7-2 with TRBJ1-3; no reliable D call. The V gene's germline CDR1 is SGHTA and CDR2 FQGNSA. V was cut by 8 bases and J by 4 bases, with 15 bases left in between. The CDR3 has 14 residues. CDR3 sequence: CASRPALAGNTIYF. The CDR3 DNA sequence: TGTGCCAGCCGCCCTGCTCTCGCCGGAAACACCATATATTTT.

The table lists this clonotype with a few counts. The V gene is TRBV24-1, the J gene TRBJ2-3; 8 nucleotides match TRBD1. The CDR3 has 16 amino acids. The V gene end was trimmed by 4 bases and the J gene end by 5 bases; junction bases not matched to a gene: 10. Germline-derived CDR1 and CDR2 are KGHDR and SFDVKD. The CDR3 nucleotides read TGTGCCACCAGTGACCCTGGACAGGGAATCGGAGATACGCAGTATTTT. Translation: CATSDPGQGIGDTQYF.

This CDR3 is CASSSKGQGWANTEAFF. Written as DNA, the CDR3 is TGTGCCAGCAGCTCCAAGGGACAGGGGTGGGCGAACACTGAAGCTTTCTTT. V gene TRBV7-9 combines with J gene TRBJ1-1, with 10 bases that match TRBD1. From germline, CDR1 is SEHNR and CDR2 FQNEAQ (reference sequence). CDR3 length: 17 residues. V lost 4 bases and J lost 1; bases outside the gene matches: 9.

This clonotype came up a few times. V and J are TRBV20-1 and TRBJ2-3; D is ambiguous. There are 14 residues in the CDR3. With 0 bases removed from V and 9 bases from J, the gap between germline ends came to 16 bases. The germline V gene encodes CDR1 DFQATT and CDR2 SNEGSKA (reference sequence). CDR3 sequence: CSARDRASPPTQYF. In DNA, the CDR3 is TGCAGTGCTAGAGATCGAGCTAGTCCGCCGACGCAGTATTTT.

V is TRBV19 and J is TRBJ1-1; D unresolved. In germline, CDR1 is LNHDA, CDR2 SQIVND (reference sequence). This CDR3 has 14 amino acids. Trimming took off 1 base at V and 0 bases at J, with 6 bases between the two ends. CDR3 amino acids: CASSIGEVNTEAFF. In DNA, the CDR3 is TGTGCCAGTAGTATAGGTGAGGTGAACACTGAAGCTTTCTTT.